This record covers a single T cell receptor (beta chain). This sample stems from a study of CD8+CD57+ T cells in acquired aplastic anemia. Investigators profiled TCR beta VDJ and CDR3 from genomic DNA template. TCRdb reprocessed the reads with MiXCR, giving one entry per CDR3 protein. Of under 200,000 distinct CDR3 sequences listed, around 47% are singletons. For sequencing, patients were chosen who had shown expansion of CD8+CD57+ cells by flow cytometry. This CDR3 is built from 18 residues. Germline lookup yields CDR1 SGHTA and CDR2 FQGTGA. The V and J ends lost 5 bases and 5 bases, in that order; junction bases with no gene match: 12.

The specimen was sorted CD4+, CD8+, or CD8+CD57+ T cells (not recorded which) from PBMCs. This clonotype was obtained from a human donor with aplastic anemia. The chain uses TRBV7-3 and TRBJ2-5; the match to TRBD2 covers 15 bases. The CDR3 spells CASSPTGGLAGGWETQYF. CDR3 sequence (DNA): TGTGCCAGCAGCCCTACTGGGGGACTAGCGGGAGGATGGGAGACCCAGTACTTC.